This passage covers 23 T cell receptor beta chains from one sample sequenced in a study of blood T cells in healthy people across ages. A second 7 to 11 cycle PCR used barcoded and J-beta primers. TCRdb recomputed calls from the 5' RACE reads with MiXCR, one row per CDR3 protein. The sample lists roughly 2 million distinct CDR3 sequences, 49% seen once, with 2.1% in the top ten. Sequenced material: blood. Receptors were obtained from a woman in her forties in good health.

This clonotype was counted a few times. The chain recombines TRBV27 with TRBJ2-5; 7 bases map to TRBD1. V trimming: 2 bases; J trimming: 4 bases; junction bases outside the gene matches: 7. CDR1 MNHEY and CDR2 SMNVEV come from the germline V gene (reference sequence). The CDR3 covers 15 residues. CDR3 nucleotide sequence: TGTGCCAGCAGTTTAAGACAGGGTCAAAGAGAGACCCAGTACTTC. It translates to CASSLRQGQRETQYF.

This clonotype showed up just a few times. The V call is TRBV4-3, the J call TRBJ1-4; D may be TRBD1 (5 bases). The germline gives CDR1 LGHNA, CDR2 YSLEER. Deletions cut 0 bases from V and 4 bases from J, with 6 bases between. The CDR3 totals 14 residues. The CDR3 nucleotides are TGCGCCAGCAGCCAAGATGGGGGTAATGAAAAACTGTTTTTT. Translated, it gives CASSQDGGNEKLFF.

The gene calls are TRBV29-1 and TRBJ2-3; unclear D gene. Germline lookup yields CDR1 SQVTM and CDR2 ANQGSEA. This CDR3 has 11 amino acids. V lost 6 bases and J 1 base, leaving 5 bases between the germline ends. CDR3 residues: CSVRRTDTQYF. The CDR3, as DNA: TGCAGCGTCCGGCGCACAGATACGCAGTATTTT.

This clonotype was seen a few times. The chain employs TRBV12-3 or TRBV12-4 and TRBJ1-2; D may be TRBD1 (6 bases). The CDR3 runs 14 residues. V lost 5 bases and J 4 bases, leaving 14 bases between the germline ends. The CDR3 region is CASSRGGQSYGYTF. The CDR3 DNA reads TGTGCCAGCAGTCGGGGAGGACAGTCCTATGGCTACACCTTC.

Notes on this clonotype: This may arise from a read error, as a much more abundant clone is one base away. V gene TRBV6-2 or TRBV6-3 combines with J gene TRBJ2-7; TRBD2 matches 8 bases. Germline V gene lookup returns CDR1 MNHEY and CDR2 SVGEGT. The length of the CDR3 is 14 residues. Germline trimming cut 5 bases from V and 0 bases from J; bases unmatched to any gene: 3. The CDR3 spells CASSDTSGSYEQYF. In nucleotides, the CDR3 is TGTGCCAGCAGTGACACTAGCGGCTCCTACGAGCAGTACTTC.

The genes are TRBV27 and TRBJ1-5; no reliable D call. Trimming took 1 base from V and 4 from J, leaving 8 bases between them. CDR1 and CDR2 from the germline V gene are MNHEY and SMNVEV (reference sequence). The CDR3 is made up of 14 amino acids. The CDR3 DNA reads as TGTGCCAGCAGTTTATGGCCACAGAATCAGCCCCAGCATTTT. Residues: CASSLWPQNQPQHF.

The gene calls are TRBV20-1 and TRBJ1-4; D remains unclear. V was shortened by 5 bases and J by 1 base, with 8 bases between the two germline ends. Germline V gene lookup returns CDR1 DFQATT and CDR2 SNEGSKA (reference sequence). The CDR3 length is 13 residues. The CDR3 sequence is CSAPQRTNEKLFF. CDR3 bases: TGCAGTGCTCCACAGAGAACTAATGAAAAACTGTTTTTT.

CDR3 sequence reads: CASSVVGGVSGANVLTF. DNA of the CDR3: TGTGCCAGCAGCGTAGTTGGGGGTGTCTCTGGGGCCAACGTCCTGACTTTC. The chain carries TRBV9 and TRBJ2-6, with D perhaps given as TRBD1 or TRBD2 (5 bases each). Germline lookup yields CDR1 SGDLS and CDR2 YYNGEE. This CDR3 has 17 residues. Trimming stripped 0 bases from V and 0 bases from J, with 10 bases between.

V and J are TRBV3-1 and TRBJ2-4; 11 bases align to TRBD2. The J call could be wrong; TRBJ2-7 is a better fit for the DNA end. The CDR3 loop spans 20 amino acids. Germline values: CDR1 LGHDT, CDR2 YNNKEL (reference sequence). In DNA, the CDR3 is TGTGCCAGCAGCCAGGCGAGGCTGGGGACTAGCGGAGGAGGATCCTACGAGCAGTACTTC. As protein: CASSQARLGTSGGGSYEQYF.

The chain couples TRBV6-5 to TRBJ1-2, with TRBD1 as a possible D gene (6 bases). The germline V and J ends were trimmed by 5 bases and 7 bases, with 14 bases remaining between them. Germline V lookup: CDR1 MNHEY, CDR2 SVGAGI. The CDR3 totals 13 residues. The CDR3 spells CASSPDRRCGYTF. Here the CDR3 DNA reads TGTGCCAGCAGTCCTGACAGGCGCTGTGGCTACACCTTC.

The CDR3 DNA sequence: TGCAGTGCTAGAGCTCTGGCGAGCTCCTACAATGAGCAGTACTTC. Protein: CSARALASSYNEQYF. The chain links TRBV20-1 to TRBJ2-1; D remains unclear. TRBJ2-7 explains the end of the DNA better; the J call may be wrong. The CDR3 has 15 residues. Looked up from germline, CDR1 is DFQATT and CDR2 is SNEGSKA (reference sequence).

With respect to this clonotype: A read error is likely, as this CDR3 ends without the conserved phenylalanine or tryptophan. Here the CDR3 reads CASSQGPATNEQYY. The CDR3 nucleotides read TGCGCCAGCAGCCAAGGGCCGGCGACCAATGAGCAGTACTAC. This rearrangement joins TRBV3-1 to TRBJ2-1, with D unresolved. The DNA end lines up better with TRBJ2-7; the J call may be wrong. The CDR3 runs to 14 residues. CDR1 is LGHDT and CDR2 is YNNKEL in the germline V gene (reference sequence).

V usage is TRBV18 and J usage is TRBJ2-7; D is possibly TRBD1 (6 bases). CDR1 and CDR2 from the germline V gene are KGHSH and LQKENI. V lost 3 bases and J lost 2, with 14 bases in between. The CDR3 has 15 amino acids. The CDR3 region has the DNA TGTGCCAGCTCACCTATGGGGACACCCGCCTACGAGCAGTACTTC. Protein product: CASSPMGTPAYEQYF.

The genes are TRBV18 and TRBJ1-1; D not certain. CDR1 is KGHSH, CDR2 LQKENI, per germline. The V gene lost 8 bases and the J gene lost 10 bases, with 11 bases spanning the gap. The CDR3 is made up of 10 amino acids. The CDR3 sequence: CASPKERAFF. Here the CDR3 DNA reads TGTGCCAGCCCAAAAGAGAGAGCTTTCTTT.

J is TRBJ2-3 and V is TRBV20-1; 8 bases are a match to TRBD1. This CDR3 region has 15 residues. Unmatched junction bases numbered 4, after V lost 2 bases and J lost 0 bases. The germline V gene encodes CDR1 DFQATT and CDR2 SNEGSKA (reference sequence). The CDR3 is CSARFRDRSTDTQYF. Written as DNA, the CDR3 is TGCAGTGCTAGATTCCGGGACAGGAGCACAGATACGCAGTATTTT.

The chain joins TRBV10-3 to TRBJ2-4; D perhaps matches TRBD1 (6 bases). The DNA matches TRBJ2-7 better at its end, which makes the J call doubtful. The CDR3 is 14 residues long. Germline V gives CDR1 ENHRY, CDR2 SYGVKD. In DNA, the CDR3 is TGTGCCATCGCTACCGTGGGGGCGGGTTACGAGCAGTACTTC. Its protein product is CAIATVGAGYEQYF.

The chain uses TRBV7-2 and TRBJ2-7; D assignment may be TRBD1 or TRBD2 (5 bases each). The CDR3 runs to 13 residues. V was pared by 5 bases and J by 3 bases, with 11 bases between. Germline CDR1 reads SGHTA; CDR2 reads FQGNSA. Here the CDR3 reads CASSTGPHYEQYF. DNA of the CDR3: TGTGCCAGCAGCACGGGACCACACTACGAGCAGTACTTC.

V gene TRBV20-1 combines with J gene TRBJ2-5; a possible D gene is TRBD2 (6 bases). Germline V gene lookup returns CDR1 DFQATT and CDR2 SNEGSKA (reference sequence). V dropped 5 bases and J dropped 5 bases, with 21 bases sitting between them. The CDR3 extends over 15 amino acids. The CDR3 sequence: CSARRGTPLEETQYF. CDR3 coding DNA: TGCAGTGCTCGCCGCGGGACCCCGCTTGAGGAGACCCAGTACTTC.

This clonotype showed up just a few times. The chain links TRBV4-3 to TRBJ1-4; D uncertain. This CDR3 has 15 residues. CDR1 and CDR2 (germline): LGHNA, YSLEER. V was clipped by 0 bases and J by 7 bases, with 12 bases between them. This CDR3 is CASSQDGSWGEKLFF. The CDR3 region has the DNA TGCGCCAGCAGCCAAGATGGTTCCTGGGGTGAAAAACTGTTTTTT.

This clonotype came up a few times. The rearrangement uses TRBV12-3 or TRBV12-4 and TRBJ2-5, with a tentative D call TRBD1 (5 bases). This CDR3 has 15 residues. The ends were cut back, 10 bases at V and 1 base at J, with 19 bases in the middle. CDR3 DNA: TGTGCCACCAACAAGCCAGGGAAGGGCCAAGAGACCCAGTACTTC. This encodes CATNKPGKGQETQYF.

The chain carries TRBV12-3 or TRBV12-4 and TRBJ1-5; D unclear. V shed 6 bases and J shed 3 bases, with 12 bases lying between them. This CDR3 is 14 amino acids long. CDR3 in amino acids: CASSRRHFNQPQHF. The CDR3 DNA follows: TGTGCCAGCAGCCGAAGACACTTCAATCAGCCCCAGCATTTT.

This rearrangement joins TRBV2 to TRBJ2-1, with TRBD1 matching 7 bases. Trimming at V came to 6 bases and at J to 7 bases, leaving 15 bases not matched to a gene. The CDR3 contains 16 residues. CDR1 is SNHLY, CDR2 FYNNEI, per germline. The CDR3 nucleotides are TGTGCCAGCAGCCAAAGGGACAGCATCTTAAGGAATGAGCAGTTCTTC. Its protein is CASSQRDSILRNEQFF.

This clonotype was counted a few times. The chain uses TRBV20-1 and TRBJ2-1; tentative D call: TRBD2 (6 bases). The germline gives CDR1 DFQATT, CDR2 SNEGSKA (reference sequence). The CDR3 covers 14 residues. The CDR3 loop reads CRPQGGDLPNEQFF. The CDR3 DNA is TGCAGGCCCCAAGGAGGGGACCTACCCAATGAGCAGTTCTTC.